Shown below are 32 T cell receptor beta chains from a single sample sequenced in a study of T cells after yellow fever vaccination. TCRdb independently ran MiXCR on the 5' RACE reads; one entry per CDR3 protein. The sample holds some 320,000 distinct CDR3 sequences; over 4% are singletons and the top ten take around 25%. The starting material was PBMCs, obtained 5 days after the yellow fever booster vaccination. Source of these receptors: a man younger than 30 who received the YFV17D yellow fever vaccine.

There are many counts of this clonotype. Here the CDR3 reads CASSLDPGETPLHF. CDR3 DNA sequence: TGTGCCAGCAGTTTAGATCCTGGTGAGACACCCCTCCACTTT. The chain has TRBV27 and TRBJ1-6; D is uncertain. CDR3 length: 14 amino acids. V dropped 2 bases and J dropped 11 bases, with 13 bases sitting between them. Germline V gives CDR1 MNHEY, CDR2 SMNVEV (reference sequence).

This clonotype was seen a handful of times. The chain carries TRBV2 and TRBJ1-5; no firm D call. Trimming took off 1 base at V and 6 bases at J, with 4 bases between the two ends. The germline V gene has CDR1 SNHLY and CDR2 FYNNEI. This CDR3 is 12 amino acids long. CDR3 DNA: TGTGCCAGCAGTGAAGAAGGTCAGCCCCAGCATTTT. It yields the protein CASSEEGQPQHF.

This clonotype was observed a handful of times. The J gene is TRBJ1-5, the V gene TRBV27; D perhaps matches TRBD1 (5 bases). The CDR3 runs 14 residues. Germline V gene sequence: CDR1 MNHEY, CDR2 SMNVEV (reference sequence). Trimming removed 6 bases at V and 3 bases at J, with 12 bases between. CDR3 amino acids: CASRPTVANQPQHF. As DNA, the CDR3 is TGTGCCAGCAGGCCGACAGTAGCCAATCAGCCCCAGCATTTT.

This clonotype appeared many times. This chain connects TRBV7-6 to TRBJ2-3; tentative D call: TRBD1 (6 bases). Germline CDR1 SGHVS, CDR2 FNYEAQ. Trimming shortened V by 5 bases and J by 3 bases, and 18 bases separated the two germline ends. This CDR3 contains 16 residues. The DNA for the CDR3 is TGTGCCAGCAGCCCCCGGACAGCCCAAGCTACAGATACGCAGTATTTT. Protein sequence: CASSPRTAQATDTQYF.

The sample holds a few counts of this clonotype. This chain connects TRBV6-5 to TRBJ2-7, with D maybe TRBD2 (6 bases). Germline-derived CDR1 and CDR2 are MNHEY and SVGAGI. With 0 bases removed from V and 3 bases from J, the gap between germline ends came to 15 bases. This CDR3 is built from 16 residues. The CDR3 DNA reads TGTGCCAGCAGTTACTCGAGCGGGCGATACCACTACGAGCAGTACTTC. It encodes CASSYSSGRYHYEQYF.

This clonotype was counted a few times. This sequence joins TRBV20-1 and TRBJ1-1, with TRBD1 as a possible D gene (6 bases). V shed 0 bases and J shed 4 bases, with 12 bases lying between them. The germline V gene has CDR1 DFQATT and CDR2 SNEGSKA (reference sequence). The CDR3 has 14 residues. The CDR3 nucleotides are TGCAGTGCTAGAGATCAAAGAGGGGGCACTGAAGCTTTCTTT. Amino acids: CSARDQRGGTEAFF.

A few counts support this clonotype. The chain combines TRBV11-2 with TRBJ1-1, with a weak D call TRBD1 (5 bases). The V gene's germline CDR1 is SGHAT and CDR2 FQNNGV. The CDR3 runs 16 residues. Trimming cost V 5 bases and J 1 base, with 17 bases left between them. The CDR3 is CASSAGWGRRNTEAFF. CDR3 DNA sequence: TGTGCCAGCAGCGCGGGGTGGGGGAGGAGGAACACTGAAGCTTTCTTT.

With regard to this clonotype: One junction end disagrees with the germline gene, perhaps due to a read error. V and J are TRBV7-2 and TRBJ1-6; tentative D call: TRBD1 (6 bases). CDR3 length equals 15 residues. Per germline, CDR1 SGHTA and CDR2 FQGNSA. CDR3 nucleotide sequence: TGTGCCAGCACCTTAAGGACAGAGTATAATTCACCCCTCCACTTT. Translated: CASTLRTEYNSPLHF.

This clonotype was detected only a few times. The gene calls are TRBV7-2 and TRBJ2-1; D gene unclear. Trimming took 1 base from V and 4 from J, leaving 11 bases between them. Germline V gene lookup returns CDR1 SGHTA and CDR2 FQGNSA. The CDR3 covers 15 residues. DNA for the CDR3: TGTGCCAGCAGCTTAGGGGTCAAACAATACAATGAGCAGTTCTTC. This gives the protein CASSLGVKQYNEQFF.

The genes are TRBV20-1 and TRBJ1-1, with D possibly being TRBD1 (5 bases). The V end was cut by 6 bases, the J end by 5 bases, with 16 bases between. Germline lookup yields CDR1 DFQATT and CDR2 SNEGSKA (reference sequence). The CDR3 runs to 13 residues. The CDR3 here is CSAFRGYYTEAFF. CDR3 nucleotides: TGCAGTGCCTTTCGGGGGTACTATACTGAAGCTTTCTTT.

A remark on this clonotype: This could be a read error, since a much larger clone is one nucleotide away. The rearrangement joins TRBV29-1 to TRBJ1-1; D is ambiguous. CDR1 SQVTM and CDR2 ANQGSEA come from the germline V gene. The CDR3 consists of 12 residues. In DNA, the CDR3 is TGCAGCGTTGGACTCCAGAACACTGAAACTTTCTTT. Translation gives CSVGLQNTETFF. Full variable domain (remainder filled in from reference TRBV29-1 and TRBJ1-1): SAVISQKPSRDICQRGTSLTIQCQVDSQVTMMFWYRQQPGQSLTLIATANQGSEATYESGFVIDKFPISRPNLTFSTLTVSNMSPEDSSIYLCSVGLQNTETFFGQGTRLTVV.

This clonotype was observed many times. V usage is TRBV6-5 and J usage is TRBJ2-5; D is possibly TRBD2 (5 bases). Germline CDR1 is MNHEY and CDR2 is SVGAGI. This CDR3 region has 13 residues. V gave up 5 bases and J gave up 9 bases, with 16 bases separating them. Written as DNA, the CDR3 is TGTGCCAGCAGTCCCCGGACCCCGGAGGCCCAGTACTTC. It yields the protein CASSPRTPEAQYF.

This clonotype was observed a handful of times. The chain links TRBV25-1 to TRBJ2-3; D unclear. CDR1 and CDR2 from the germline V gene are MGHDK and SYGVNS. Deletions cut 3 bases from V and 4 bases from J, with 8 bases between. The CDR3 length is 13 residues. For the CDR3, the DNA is TGTGCCAGCAGTGATCTGGGGTCAGATACGCAGTATTTT. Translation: CASSDLGSDTQYF.

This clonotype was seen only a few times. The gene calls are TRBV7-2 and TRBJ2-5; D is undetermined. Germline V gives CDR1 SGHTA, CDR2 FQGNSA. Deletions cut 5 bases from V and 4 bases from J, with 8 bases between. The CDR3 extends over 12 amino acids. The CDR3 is CASSNIAETQYF. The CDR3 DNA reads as TGTGCCAGCAGCAACATCGCAGAGACCCAGTACTTC.

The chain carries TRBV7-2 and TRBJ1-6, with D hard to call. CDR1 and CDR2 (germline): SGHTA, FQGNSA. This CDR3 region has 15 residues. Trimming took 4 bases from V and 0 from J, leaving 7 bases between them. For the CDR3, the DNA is TGTGCCAGCAGCTGGGGAAGCTCCTATAATTCACCCCTCCACTTT. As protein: CASSWGSSYNSPLHF.

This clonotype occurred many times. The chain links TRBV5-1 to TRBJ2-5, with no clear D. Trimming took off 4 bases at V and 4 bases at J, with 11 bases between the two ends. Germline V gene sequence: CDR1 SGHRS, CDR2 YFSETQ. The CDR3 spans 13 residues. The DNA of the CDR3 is TGCGCCAGCAGCCTAGTGGGTGGAGAGACCCAGTACTTC. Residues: CASSLVGGETQYF.

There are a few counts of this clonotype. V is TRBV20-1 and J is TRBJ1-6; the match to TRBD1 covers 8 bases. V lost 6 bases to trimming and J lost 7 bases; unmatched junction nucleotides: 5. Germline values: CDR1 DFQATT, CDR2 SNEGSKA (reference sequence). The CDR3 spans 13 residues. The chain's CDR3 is CSAIDRGNSPLHF. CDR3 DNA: TGCAGTGCCATTGACAGGGGCAATTCACCCCTCCACTTT.

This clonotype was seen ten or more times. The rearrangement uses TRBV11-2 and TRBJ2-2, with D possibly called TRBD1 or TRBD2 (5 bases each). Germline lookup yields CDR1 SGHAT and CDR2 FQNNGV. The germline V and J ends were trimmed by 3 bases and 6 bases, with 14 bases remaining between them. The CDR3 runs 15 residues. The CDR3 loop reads CASSFRPPGPGELFF. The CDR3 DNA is TGTGCCAGCAGCTTTCGCCCCCCGGGGCCCGGGGAGCTGTTTTTT.

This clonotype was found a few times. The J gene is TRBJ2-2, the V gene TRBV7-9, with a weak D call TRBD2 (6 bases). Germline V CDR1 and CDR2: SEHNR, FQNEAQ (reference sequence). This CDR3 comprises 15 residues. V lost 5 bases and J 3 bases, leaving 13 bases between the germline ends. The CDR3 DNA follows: TGTGCCAGCAGCCCCAAGGGAGGTTACACCGGGGAGCTGTTTTTT. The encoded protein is CASSPKGGYTGELFF.

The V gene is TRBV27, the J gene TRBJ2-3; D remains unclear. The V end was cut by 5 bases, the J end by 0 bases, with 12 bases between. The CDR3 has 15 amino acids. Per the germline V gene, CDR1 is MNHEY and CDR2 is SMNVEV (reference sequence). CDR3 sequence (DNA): TGTGCCAGCAGTCAAGGCCTAGGGAGCACAGATACGCAGTATTTT. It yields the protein CASSQGLGSTDTQYF.

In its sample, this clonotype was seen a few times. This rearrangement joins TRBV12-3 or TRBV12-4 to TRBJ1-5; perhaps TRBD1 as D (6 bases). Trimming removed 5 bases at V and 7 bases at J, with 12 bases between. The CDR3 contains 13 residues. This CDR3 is CASSQQGTQPQHF. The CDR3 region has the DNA TGTGCCAGCAGTCAACAGGGAACACAGCCCCAGCATTTT.

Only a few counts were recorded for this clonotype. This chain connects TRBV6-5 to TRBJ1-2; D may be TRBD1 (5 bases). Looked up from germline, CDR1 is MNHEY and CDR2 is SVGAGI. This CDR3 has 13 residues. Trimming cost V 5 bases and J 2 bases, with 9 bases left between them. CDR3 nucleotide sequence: TGTGCCAGCAGTAAACCAGGGAACTATGGCTACACCTTC. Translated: CASSKPGNYGYTF.

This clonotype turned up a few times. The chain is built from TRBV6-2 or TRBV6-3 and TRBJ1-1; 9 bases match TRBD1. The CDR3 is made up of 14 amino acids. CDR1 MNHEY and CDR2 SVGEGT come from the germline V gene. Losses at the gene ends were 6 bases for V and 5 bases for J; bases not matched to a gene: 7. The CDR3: CASSIQGAPTEAFF. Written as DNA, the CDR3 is TGTGCCAGCAGCATACAGGGGGCGCCGACTGAAGCTTTCTTT.

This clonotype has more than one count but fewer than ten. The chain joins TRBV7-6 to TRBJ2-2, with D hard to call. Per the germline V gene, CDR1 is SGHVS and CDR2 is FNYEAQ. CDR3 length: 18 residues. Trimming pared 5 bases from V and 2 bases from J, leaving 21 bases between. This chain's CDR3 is CASSRTESTIPNTGELFF. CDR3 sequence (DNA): TGTGCCAGCAGCCGGACGGAGTCAACCATACCTAACACCGGGGAGCTGTTTTTT.

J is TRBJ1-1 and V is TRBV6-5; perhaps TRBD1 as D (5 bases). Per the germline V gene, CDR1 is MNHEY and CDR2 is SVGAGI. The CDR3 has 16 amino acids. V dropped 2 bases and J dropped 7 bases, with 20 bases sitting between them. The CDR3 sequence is CASSYDMTSLGGEAFF. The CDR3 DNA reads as TGTGCCAGCAGTTACGACATGACATCCCTGGGGGGTGAAGCTTTCTTT.

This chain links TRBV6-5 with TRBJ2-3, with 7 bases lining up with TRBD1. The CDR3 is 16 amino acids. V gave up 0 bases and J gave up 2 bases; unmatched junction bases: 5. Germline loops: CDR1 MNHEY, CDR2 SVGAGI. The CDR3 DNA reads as TGTGCCAGCAGTTACTCGTCCGGGACAGTCACAGATACGCAGTATTTT. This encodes CASSYSSGTVTDTQYF.

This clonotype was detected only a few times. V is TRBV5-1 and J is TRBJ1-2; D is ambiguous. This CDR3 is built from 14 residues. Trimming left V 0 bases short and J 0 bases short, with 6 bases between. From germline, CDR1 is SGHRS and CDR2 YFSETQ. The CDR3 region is CASSLDTPNYGYTF. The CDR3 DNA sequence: TGCGCCAGCAGCTTGGACACCCCTAACTATGGCTACACCTTC.

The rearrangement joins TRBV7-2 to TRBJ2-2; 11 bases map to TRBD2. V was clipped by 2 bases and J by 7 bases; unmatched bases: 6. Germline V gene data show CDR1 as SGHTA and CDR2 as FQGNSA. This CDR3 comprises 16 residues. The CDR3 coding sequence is TGTGCCAGCAGCTTAATTGAACTAGCGGGGGTCGGGGAGCTGTTTTTT. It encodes CASSLIELAGVGELFF. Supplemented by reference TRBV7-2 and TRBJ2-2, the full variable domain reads GAGVSQSPSNKVTEKGKDVELRCDPISGHTALYWYRQSLGQGLEFLIYFQGNSAPDKSGLPSDRFSAERTGGSVSTLTIQRTQQEDSAVYLCASSLIELAGVGELFFGEGSRLTVL.

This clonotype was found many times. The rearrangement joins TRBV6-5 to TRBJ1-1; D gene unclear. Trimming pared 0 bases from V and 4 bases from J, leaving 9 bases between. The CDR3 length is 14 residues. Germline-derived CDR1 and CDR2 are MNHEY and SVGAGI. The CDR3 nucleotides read TGTGCCAGCAGTTACTCGGGCTGGGGCACTGAAGCTTTCTTT. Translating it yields CASSYSGWGTEAFF.

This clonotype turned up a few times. The CDR3 DNA follows: TGTGCCAGCAGACTCAGGGGCATAAGCACAGATACGCAGTATTTT. This codes for CASRLRGISTDTQYF. The genes are TRBV6-5 and TRBJ2-3; tentative D call: TRBD1 (6 bases). The CDR3 spans 15 residues. Trimming stripped 6 bases from V and 0 bases from J, with 13 bases between. The germline V gene encodes CDR1 MNHEY and CDR2 SVGAGI.

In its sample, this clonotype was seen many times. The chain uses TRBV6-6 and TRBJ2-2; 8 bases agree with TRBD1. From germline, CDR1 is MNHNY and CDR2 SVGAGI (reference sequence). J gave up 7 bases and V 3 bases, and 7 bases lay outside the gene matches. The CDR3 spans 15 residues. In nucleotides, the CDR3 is TGTGCCAGCAGTTATGCAGGGGGCTGGAACGGGGAGCTGTTTTTT. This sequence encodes CASSYAGGWNGELFF.

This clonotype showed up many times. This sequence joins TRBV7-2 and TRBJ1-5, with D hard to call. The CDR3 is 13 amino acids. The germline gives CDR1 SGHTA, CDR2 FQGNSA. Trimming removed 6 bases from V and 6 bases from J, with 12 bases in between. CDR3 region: CASRREGPQPQHF. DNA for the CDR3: TGTGCCAGCAGGCGAGAGGGCCCTCAGCCCCAGCATTTT. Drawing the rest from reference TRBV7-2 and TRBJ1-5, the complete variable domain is GAGVSQSPSNKVTEKGKDVELRCDPISGHTALYWYRQSLGQGLEFLIYFQGNSAPDKSGLPSDRFSAERTGGSVSTLTIQRTQQEDSAVYLCASRREGPQPQHFGDGTRLSIL.